The 22 T cell receptor beta chains presented below share a single source sample, sequenced in a study of T cell repertoires in cytomegalovirus infection. TCRdb re-derived calls from the reads in MiXCR, one entry per CDR3 protein. This repertoire shows under 600,000 distinct CDR3 sequences, approximately 17% found once; its top ten account for 20% to 30%. Sequencing input: CD8+ T cells from PBMCs. Receptors were obtained from a human donor in good health (CMV status not recorded). Some clones in this sample may be carry-over from other donors' samples.

The chain employs TRBV6-6 and TRBJ2-3; D is perhaps TRBD1 (5 bases). The CDR3 is made up of 15 amino acids. The germline CDR1 and CDR2 sequences are MNHNY and SVGAGI (reference sequence). Trimming pared 6 bases from V and 1 base from J, leaving 14 bases between. The CDR3 sequence: CASSYTGPRTDTQYF. CDR3 DNA sequence: TGTGCCAGCAGCTACACAGGACCTCGCACAGATACGCAGTATTTT.

This clonotype turned up a few times. V gene TRBV10-3 combines with J gene TRBJ2-3; D is unresolved. The CDR3 spans 12 residues. Germline loops: CDR1 ENHRY, CDR2 SYGVKD. V was clipped by 2 bases and J by 5 bases, with 5 bases between them. CDR3 protein: CAISETEDTQYF. For the CDR3, the DNA is TGTGCCATCAGTGAGACGGAAGATACGCAGTATTTT.

This clonotype came up a few times. A much larger clone sits a single nucleotide away, making a read error possible. This chain connects TRBV28 to TRBJ1-2; D is possibly TRBD1 (6 bases). This CDR3 is 11 amino acids long. V shed 6 bases and J shed 8 bases, with 10 bases lying between them. CDR1 and CDR2 (germline): MDHEN, SYDVKM. The CDR3: CASRNRDGYTF. CDR3 DNA sequence: TGTGCCAGCAGAAACAGGGACGGCTACACCTTC.

This clonotype has a handful of counts. A much larger clone lies a single base off, so this may be a read error. The chain is built from TRBV7-4 and TRBJ1-2; D call uncertain. The V end lost 1 base, the J end lost 4 bases, and 4 bases lay between the germline ends. This CDR3 is built from 12 residues. Germline CDR1 SGHVT, CDR2 SQSDAQ. The CDR3 sequence: CASSLERYGYTF. The CDR3 DNA reads as TGTGCCAGCAGCTTAGAACGCTATGGCTACACCTTC. The whole variable domain, remainder taken from reference TRBV7-4 and TRBJ1-2, is GAGVSQSPRYKVAKRGRDVALRCDSISGHVTLYWYRQTLGQGSEVLTYSQSDAQRDKSGRPSGRFSAERPERSVSTLKIQRTEQGDSAVYLCASSLERYGYTFGSGTRLTVV.

The DNA of the CDR3 is TGTGCCACCACCCGCGCGGGAGAAGAGAAGGGCAATGAGCAGTTCTTC. Its translation: CATTRAGEEKGNEQFF. The chain links TRBV28 to TRBJ2-1, with 7 bases aligning to TRBD2. The CDR3 sequence is 16 residues long. Losses at the gene ends were 10 bases for V and 6 bases for J; bases not matched to a gene: 18. The germline V gene has CDR1 MDHEN and CDR2 SYDVKM. The full variable domain, with the rest looked up from reference TRBV28 and TRBJ2-1, is DVKVTQSSRYLVKRTGEKVFLECVQDMDHENMFWYRQDPGLGLRLIYFSYDVKMKEKGDIPEGYSVSREKKERFSLILESASTNQTSMYLCATTRAGEEKGNEQFFGPGTRLTVL.

This rearrangement joins TRBV7-9 to TRBJ1-2; D uncertain. Germline V CDR1 and CDR2: SEHNR, FQNEAQ (reference sequence). The CDR3 runs 14 residues. Trimming removed 5 bases from V and 4 bases from J, with 14 bases in between. DNA for the CDR3: TGTGCCAGCAGCCTTACCCCAGGTACCTATGGCTACACCTTC. This translates into CASSLTPGTYGYTF.

In the case of this clonotype: This may stem from a read error, because a much larger clone lies one nucleotide away. This CDR3 fails to terminate in the conserved phenylalanine or tryptophan, so it likely reflects a read error. The chain joins TRBV9 to TRBJ2-7, with 10 bases lining up with TRBD1. V trimming: 3 bases; J trimming: 3 bases; junction bases outside the gene matches: 6. The CDR3 totals 15 residues. Germline-derived CDR1 and CDR2 are SGDLS and YYNGEE. CDR3 sequence reads: CASSAGTGAVYEQYL. DNA for the CDR3: TGTGCCAGCAGCGCCGGGACAGGGGCCGTCTACGAGCAGTACTTA.

This clonotype was seen more than once but under ten times. V usage is TRBV15 and J usage is TRBJ2-3; maybe TRBD1 (6 bases). V lost 2 bases and J 6 bases, leaving 15 bases between the germline ends. CDR1 is LNHNV and CDR2 is YYDKDF in the germline V gene (reference sequence). This CDR3 contains 15 residues. The CDR3 DNA sequence: TGTGCCACCAGCAGAATGCCGGGACAAAGCGATACGCAGTATTTT. Protein sequence: CATSRMPGQSDTQYF.

At least ten counts were recorded for this clonotype. V is TRBV7-9 and J is TRBJ2-3; perhaps D is TRBD1 or TRBD2 (5 bases each). CDR1 is SEHNR, CDR2 FQNEAQ, per germline (reference sequence). CDR3 length equals 14 residues. V gave up 3 bases and J gave up 0 bases, with 7 bases separating them. In nucleotides, the CDR3 is TGTGCCAGCAGCTTCAGGGAGAGCACAGATACGCAGTATTTT. Amino acids: CASSFRESTDTQYF.

V gene TRBV5-1 combines with J gene TRBJ2-3, with D hard to call. Per the germline V gene, CDR1 is SGHRS and CDR2 is YFSETQ. CDR3 size: 15 residues. V lost 4 bases to trimming and J lost 2 bases, with 14 bases between them. In DNA form, the CDR3 reads TGCGCCAGCAGCCTAGGCCGGATCATCACAGATACGCAGTATTTT. Translating it yields CASSLGRIITDTQYF.

This clonotype was seen at least ten times. The V and J genes are TRBV28 and TRBJ2-1; D is unresolved. Trimming removed 8 bases from V and 4 bases from J, with 15 bases in between. Per the germline V gene, CDR1 is MDHEN and CDR2 is SYDVKM. The length of the CDR3 is 14 residues. The chain's CDR3 is CASSQRVPYNEQFF. DNA for the CDR3: TGTGCCAGCTCTCAAAGGGTACCTTACAATGAGCAGTTCTTC.

This clonotype was recorded many times. The CDR3 reads CASSLARRRDTNYGYTF. CDR3 bases: TGTGCCAGCAGCTTAGCGAGGAGAAGGGACACTAACTATGGCTACACCTTC. The rearrangement joins TRBV7-8 to TRBJ1-2; D may be TRBD1 (6 bases). The length of the CDR3 is 17 residues. Trimming stripped 0 bases from V and 0 bases from J, with 14 bases between. Germline-derived CDR1 and CDR2 are SGHVS and FQNEAQ.

This clonotype was picked up many times. This sequence joins TRBV4-2 and TRBJ1-2; D gene unclear. CDR1 LGHNA and CDR2 YNFKEQ come from the germline V gene. The germline V and J ends were trimmed by 0 bases and 3 bases, with 5 bases remaining between them. The CDR3 contains 13 residues. Here the CDR3 reads CASSQEVHYGYTF. CDR3 coding DNA: TGTGCCAGCAGCCAAGAGGTGCACTATGGCTACACCTTC.

This clonotype occurred a few times. The chain links TRBV3-1 to TRBJ1-1, with D perhaps TRBD1 (6 bases). CDR1 is LGHDT, CDR2 YNNKEL, per germline (reference sequence). This CDR3 spans 14 amino acids. Trimming stripped 7 bases from V and 4 bases from J, with 16 bases between. CDR3 nucleotides: TGTGCCAGCAATGGAGGGGCAGGGGCCACTGAAGCTTTCTTT. Amino acid sequence: CASNGGAGATEAFF. The whole variable domain, filled in from reference TRBV3-1 and TRBJ1-1, reads DTAVSQTPKYLVTQMGNDKSIKCEQNLGHDTMYWYKQDSKKFLKIMFSYNNKELIINETVPNRFSPKSPDKAHLNLHINSLELGDSAVYFCASNGGAGATEAFFGQGTRLTVV.

This clonotype has ten or more counts. The chain links TRBV6-6 to TRBJ1-3; D possibly corresponds to TRBD1 (5 bases). This CDR3 is 14 amino acids long. V dropped 7 bases and J dropped 4 bases, with 14 bases sitting between them. CDR1 and CDR2 (germline): MNHNY, SVGAGI (reference sequence). The CDR3: CASTHPGYGNTIYF. CDR3 in DNA: TGTGCCAGCACCCATCCAGGGTACGGAAACACCATATATTTT.

This clonotype was detected many times. This chain joins TRBV7-8 and TRBJ2-1; a weak D match, TRBD1 (5 bases). Germline V CDR1 and CDR2: SGHVS, FQNEAQ. CDR3 length: 17 residues. V was trimmed by 5 bases and J by 4 bases, leaving 21 bases between them. The CDR3 coding sequence is TGTGCCAGCAGCCCAGGAACCAGCAGGACACTATACAATGAGCAGTTCTTC. The encoded protein is CASSPGTSRTLYNEQFF.

This sequence joins TRBV6-5 and TRBJ2-6, with D uncertain. CDR1 and CDR2 from the germline V gene are MNHEY and SVGAGI. This CDR3 has 20 residues. V was trimmed by 1 base and J by 0 bases, leaving 19 bases between them. The CDR3 spells CASSYFITRVSSSGANVLTF. The CDR3 DNA reads TGTGCCAGCAGTTACTTCATTACCCGGGTCAGTTCCTCTGGGGCCAACGTCCTGACTTTC.

This clonotype was counted many times. The V call is TRBV27, the J call TRBJ2-1, with 8 bases that match TRBD2. V gave up 3 bases and J gave up 2 bases; unmatched junction bases: 3. The CDR3 runs 15 residues. Germline lookup yields CDR1 MNHEY and CDR2 SMNVEV (reference sequence). CDR3 loop: CASSFAGLAYNEQFF. The CDR3 DNA follows: TGTGCCAGCAGTTTTGCGGGACTAGCCTACAATGAGCAGTTCTTC.

This clonotype was seen many times. The chain combines TRBV6-6 with TRBJ2-7; tentatively, D is TRBD1 (6 bases). This CDR3 has 13 amino acids. V was pared by 9 bases and J by 1 base, with 13 bases between. CDR1 and CDR2 (germline): MNHNY, SVGAGI (reference sequence). CDR3 protein: CASRQALSYEQYF. CDR3 sequence (DNA): TGTGCCAGTAGACAGGCCCTGTCCTACGAGCAGTACTTC.

This clonotype was detected only a few times. The chain recombines TRBV27 with TRBJ1-5; no clear D. Germline loops: CDR1 MNHEY, CDR2 SMNVEV (reference sequence). CDR3 length: 16 residues. V was shortened by 3 bases and J by 6 bases, with 18 bases between the two germline ends. The CDR3 reads CASSLISGSGVQPQHF. CDR3 nucleotide sequence: TGTGCCAGCAGTTTGATAAGCGGCAGTGGGGTTCAGCCCCAGCATTTT.

The gene calls are TRBV12-3 or TRBV12-4 and TRBJ2-1; either TRBD1 or TRBD2 may supply D (5 bases each). V lost 3 bases, J lost 7 bases, and 16 bases lay in between. The CDR3 runs to 15 residues. CDR3 residues: CASSFIVTGRNEQFF. The CDR3 coding sequence is TGTGCCAGCAGTTTTATTGTGACGGGACGGAATGAGCAGTTCTTC.

This clonotype was picked up many times. The J gene is TRBJ2-3, the V gene TRBV27, with D perhaps assigned TRBD1 or TRBD2 (5 bases each). Trimming cost V 5 bases and J 4 bases, with 16 bases left between them. This CDR3 spans 15 amino acids. Germline V lookup: CDR1 MNHEY, CDR2 SMNVEV (reference sequence). CDR3 sequence (DNA): TGTGCCAGCAGTAACGCCGGGACGGGTGCAGATACGCAGTATTTT. This gives the protein CASSNAGTGADTQYF.